Described below is a single T cell receptor (beta chain) sequence and its context. Antigen: not known. This specimen belongs to a study of T cell responses to AZD1222 COVID-19 vaccine. Germline values: CDR1 SGHNT, CDR2 YYREEE (reference sequence). The CDR3 runs to 16 residues. V lost 3 bases to trimming and J lost 0 bases; unmatched junction nucleotides: 8. Overall study findings and caveats: Of spike-specific TCRs, nearly half reportedly target regions left unmutated in variants.

The assay was immunoSEQ multiplex PCR, and TCRdb's table has in-frame clones only and misses some. The sample includes 150,000 to 200,000 clones, about 89% of them seen just once. The chain couples TRBV5-4 to TRBJ1-2, with 7 bases that match TRBD1. The sequencing here drew on peripheral blood, taken on day 0 of AZD1222 vaccination. This TCR was recovered from an adult in good health. CDR3 sequence reads: CASSYPRDRANYGYTF. CDR3 nucleotides: TGTGCCAGCAGCTATCCGCGAGACAGGGCTAACTATGGCTACACCTTC.